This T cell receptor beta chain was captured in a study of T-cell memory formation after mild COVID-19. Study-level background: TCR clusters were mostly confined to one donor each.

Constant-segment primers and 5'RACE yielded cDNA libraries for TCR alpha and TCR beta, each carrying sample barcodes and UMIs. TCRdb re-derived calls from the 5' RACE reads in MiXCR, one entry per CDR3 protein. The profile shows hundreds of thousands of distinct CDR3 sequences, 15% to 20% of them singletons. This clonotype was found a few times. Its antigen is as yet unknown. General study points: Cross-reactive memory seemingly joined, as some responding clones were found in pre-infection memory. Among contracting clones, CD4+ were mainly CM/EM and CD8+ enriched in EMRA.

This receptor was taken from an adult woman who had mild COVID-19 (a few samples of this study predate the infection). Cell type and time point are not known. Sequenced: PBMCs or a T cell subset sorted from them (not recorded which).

CDR3 sequence reads: CASSPSGGAPHTDTQYF. CDR3 nucleotides: TGTGCCAGCAGTCCTAGCGGGGGGGCTCCGCACACAGATACGCAGTATTTT. This chain connects TRBV6-5 to TRBJ2-3; 12 bases map to TRBD2. The CDR3 covers 17 residues. Unmatched junction bases numbered 8, after V lost 5 bases and J lost 2 bases. CDR1 and CDR2 from the germline V gene are MNHEY and SVGAGI.